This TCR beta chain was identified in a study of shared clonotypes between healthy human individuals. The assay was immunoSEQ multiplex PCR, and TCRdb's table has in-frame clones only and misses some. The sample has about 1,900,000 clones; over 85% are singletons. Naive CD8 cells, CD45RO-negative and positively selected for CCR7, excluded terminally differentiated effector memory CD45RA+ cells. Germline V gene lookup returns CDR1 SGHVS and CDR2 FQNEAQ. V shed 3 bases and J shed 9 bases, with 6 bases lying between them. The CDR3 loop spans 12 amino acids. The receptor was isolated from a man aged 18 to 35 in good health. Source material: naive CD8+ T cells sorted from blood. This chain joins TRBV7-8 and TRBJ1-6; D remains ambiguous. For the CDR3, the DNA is TGTGCCAGCAGCTTTTACGGTTCACCCCTCCACTTT. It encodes CASSFYGSPLHF. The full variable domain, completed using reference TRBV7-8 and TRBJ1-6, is GAGVSQSPRYKVAKRGQDVALRCDPISGHVSLFWYQQALGQGPEFLTYFQNEAQLDKSGLPSDRFFAERPEGSVSTLKIQRTQQEDSAVYLCASSFYGSPLHFGNGTRLTVT.